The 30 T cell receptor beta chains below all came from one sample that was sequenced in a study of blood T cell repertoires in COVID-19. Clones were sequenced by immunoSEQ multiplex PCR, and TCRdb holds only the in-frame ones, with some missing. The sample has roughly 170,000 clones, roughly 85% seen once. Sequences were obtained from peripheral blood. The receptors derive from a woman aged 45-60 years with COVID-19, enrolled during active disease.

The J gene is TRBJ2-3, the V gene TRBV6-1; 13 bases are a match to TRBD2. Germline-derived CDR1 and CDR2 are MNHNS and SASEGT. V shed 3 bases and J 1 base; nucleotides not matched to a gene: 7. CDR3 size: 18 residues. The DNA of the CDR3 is TGTGCCAGCAGTGAGTCACTAGCGGGGGGGTATGGCACAGATACGCAGTATTTT. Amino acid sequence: CASSESLAGGYGTDTQYF.

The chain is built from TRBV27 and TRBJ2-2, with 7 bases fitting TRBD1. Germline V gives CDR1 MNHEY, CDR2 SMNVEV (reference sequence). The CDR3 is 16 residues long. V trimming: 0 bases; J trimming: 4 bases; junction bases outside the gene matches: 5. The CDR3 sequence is CASSLSAGGSTGELFF. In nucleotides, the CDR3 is TGTGCCAGCAGTTTATCGGCAGGGGGTAGCACCGGGGAGCTGTTTTTT.

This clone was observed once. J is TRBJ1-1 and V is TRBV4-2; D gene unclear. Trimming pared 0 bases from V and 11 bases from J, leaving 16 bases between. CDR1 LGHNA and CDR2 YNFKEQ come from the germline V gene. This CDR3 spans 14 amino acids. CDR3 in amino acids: CASSQDWADATAFF. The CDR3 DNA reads TGTGCCAGCAGCCAAGATTGGGCAGATGCGACGGCTTTCTTT.

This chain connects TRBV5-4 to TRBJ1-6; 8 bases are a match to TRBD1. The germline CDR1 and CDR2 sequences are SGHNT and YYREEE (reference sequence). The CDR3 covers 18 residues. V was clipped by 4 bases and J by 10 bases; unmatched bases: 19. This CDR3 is CASSQGGTGDHGRSPLHF. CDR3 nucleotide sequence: TGTGCCAGCAGCCAGGGCGGGACAGGAGATCATGGTCGGTCACCCCTCCACTTT.

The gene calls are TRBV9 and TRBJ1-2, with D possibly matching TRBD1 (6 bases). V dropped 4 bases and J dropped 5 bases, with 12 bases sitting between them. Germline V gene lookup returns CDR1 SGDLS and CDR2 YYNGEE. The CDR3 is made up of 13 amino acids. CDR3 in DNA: TGTGCCAGCAGCCCGACAGGACTTTATGGCTACACCTTC. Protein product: CASSPTGLYGYTF.

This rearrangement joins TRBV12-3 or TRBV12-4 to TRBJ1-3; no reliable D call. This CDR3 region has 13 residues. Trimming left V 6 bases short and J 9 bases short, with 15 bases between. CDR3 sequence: CASSLRTVSTIYF. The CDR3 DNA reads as TGTGCCAGCAGCCTGAGAACAGTCAGCACCATATATTTT.

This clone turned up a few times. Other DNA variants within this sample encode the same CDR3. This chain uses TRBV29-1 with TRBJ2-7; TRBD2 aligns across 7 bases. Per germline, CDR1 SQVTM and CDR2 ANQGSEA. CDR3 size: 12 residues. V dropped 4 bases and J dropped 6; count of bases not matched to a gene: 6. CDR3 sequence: CSVGPGGGEQYF. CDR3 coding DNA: TGCAGCGTTGGGCCTGGGGGGGGCGAGCAGTACTTC.

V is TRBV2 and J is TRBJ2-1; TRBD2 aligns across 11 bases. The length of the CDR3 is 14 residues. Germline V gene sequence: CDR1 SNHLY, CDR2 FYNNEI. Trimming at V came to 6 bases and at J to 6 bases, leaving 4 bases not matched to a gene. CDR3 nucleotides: TGTGCCAGCAGAGGGACTAGCGGTTTCAATGAGCAGTTCTTC. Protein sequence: CASRGTSGFNEQFF.

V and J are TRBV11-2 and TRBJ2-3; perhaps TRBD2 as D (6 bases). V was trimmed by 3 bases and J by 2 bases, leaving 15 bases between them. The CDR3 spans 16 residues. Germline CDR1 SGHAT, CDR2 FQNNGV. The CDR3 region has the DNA TGTGCCAGCAGCTTCCTGTGGCGGGGAGACACAGATACGCAGTATTTT. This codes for CASSFLWRGDTDTQYF.

CDR3: CASSYRRQGGEQFF. The CDR3 DNA is TGTGCCAGCAGTTACCGGAGACAGGGAGGTGAGCAGTTCTTC. The chain uses TRBV6-5 and TRBJ2-1; a possible D gene is TRBD1 (7 bases). CDR3 length: 14 residues. V lost 2 bases, J lost 9 bases, and 14 bases lay in between. Per the germline V gene, CDR1 is MNHEY and CDR2 is SVGAGI.

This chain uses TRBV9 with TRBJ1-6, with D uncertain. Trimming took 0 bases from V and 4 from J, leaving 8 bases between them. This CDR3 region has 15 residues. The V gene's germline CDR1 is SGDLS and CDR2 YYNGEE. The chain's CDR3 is CASSVGGSYNSPLHF. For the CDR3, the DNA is TGTGCCAGCAGCGTAGGTGGGAGTTATAATTCACCCCTCCACTTT.

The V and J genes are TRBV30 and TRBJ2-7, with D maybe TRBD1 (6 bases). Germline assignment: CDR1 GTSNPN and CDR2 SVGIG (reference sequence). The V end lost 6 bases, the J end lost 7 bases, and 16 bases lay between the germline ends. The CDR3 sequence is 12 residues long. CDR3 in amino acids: CACRNRVGEQYF. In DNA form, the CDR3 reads TGTGCCTGTAGAAACAGGGTAGGGGAGCAGTACTTC.

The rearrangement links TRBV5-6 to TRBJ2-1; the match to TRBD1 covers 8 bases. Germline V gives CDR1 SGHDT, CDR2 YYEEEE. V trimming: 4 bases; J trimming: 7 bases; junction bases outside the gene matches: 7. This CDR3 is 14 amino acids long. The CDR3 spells CASSGTGGGNEQFF. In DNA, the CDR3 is TGTGCCAGCAGCGGTACAGGGGGAGGTAATGAGCAGTTCTTC.

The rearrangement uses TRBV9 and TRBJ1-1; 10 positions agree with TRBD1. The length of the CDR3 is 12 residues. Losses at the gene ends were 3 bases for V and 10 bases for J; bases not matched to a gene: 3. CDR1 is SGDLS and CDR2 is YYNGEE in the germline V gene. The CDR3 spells CASSGGQGTAFF. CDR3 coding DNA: TGTGCCAGCAGCGGGGGACAGGGGACAGCTTTCTTT.

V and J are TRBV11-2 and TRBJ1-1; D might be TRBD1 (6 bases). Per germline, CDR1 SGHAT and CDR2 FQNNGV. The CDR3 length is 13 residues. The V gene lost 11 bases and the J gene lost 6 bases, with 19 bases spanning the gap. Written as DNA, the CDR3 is TGTGCCGGGGGGGGACGACAGGCTGCTGAAGCTTTCTTT. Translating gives CAGGGRQAAEAFF.

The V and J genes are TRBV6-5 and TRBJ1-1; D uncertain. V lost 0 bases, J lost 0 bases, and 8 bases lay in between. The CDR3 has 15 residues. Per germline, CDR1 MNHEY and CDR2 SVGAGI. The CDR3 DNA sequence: TGTGCCAGCAGTTACTCGAGCCGAATGAACACTGAAGCTTTCTTT. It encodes CASSYSSRMNTEAFF.

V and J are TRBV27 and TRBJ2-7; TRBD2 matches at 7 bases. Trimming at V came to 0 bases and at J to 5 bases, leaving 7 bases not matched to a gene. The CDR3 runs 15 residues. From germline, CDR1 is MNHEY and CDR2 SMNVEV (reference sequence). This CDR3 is CASSLSALAINEQYF. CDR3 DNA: TGTGCCAGCAGTTTATCCGCACTAGCGATCAACGAGCAGTACTTC.

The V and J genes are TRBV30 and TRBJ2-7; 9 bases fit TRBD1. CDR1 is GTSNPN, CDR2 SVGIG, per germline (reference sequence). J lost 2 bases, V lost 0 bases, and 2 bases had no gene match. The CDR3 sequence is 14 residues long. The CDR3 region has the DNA TGTGCCTGGAGTGTACGGGACAGGGCCTACGAGCAGTACTTC. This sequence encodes CAWSVRDRAYEQYF.

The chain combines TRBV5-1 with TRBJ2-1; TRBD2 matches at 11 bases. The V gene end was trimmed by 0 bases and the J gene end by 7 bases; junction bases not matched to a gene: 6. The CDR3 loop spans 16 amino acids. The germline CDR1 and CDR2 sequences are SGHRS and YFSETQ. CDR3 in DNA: TGCGCCAGCAGCTTGGAGGCTGGGACTAGCGGAAATGAGCAGTTCTTC. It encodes CASSLEAGTSGNEQFF.

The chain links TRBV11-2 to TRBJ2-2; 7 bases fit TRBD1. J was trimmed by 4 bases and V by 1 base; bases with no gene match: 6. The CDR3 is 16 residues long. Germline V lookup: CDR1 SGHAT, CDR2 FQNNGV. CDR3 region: CASSLGQGFGTGELFF. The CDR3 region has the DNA TGTGCCAGCAGCTTAGGACAGGGATTTGGCACCGGGGAGCTGTTTTTT.

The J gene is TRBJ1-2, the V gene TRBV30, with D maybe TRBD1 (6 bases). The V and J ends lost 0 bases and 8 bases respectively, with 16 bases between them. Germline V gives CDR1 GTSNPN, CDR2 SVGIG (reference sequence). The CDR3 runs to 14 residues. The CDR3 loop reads CAWSVGGGRWGYTF. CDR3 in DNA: TGTGCCTGGAGTGTAGGGGGGGGCCGTTGGGGCTACACCTTC.

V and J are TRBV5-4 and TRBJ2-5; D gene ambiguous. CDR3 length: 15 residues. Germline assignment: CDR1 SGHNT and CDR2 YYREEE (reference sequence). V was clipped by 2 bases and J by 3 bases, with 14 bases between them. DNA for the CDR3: TGTGCCAGCAGCTTACCCGCTAGTCTGGAAGAGACCCAGTACTTC. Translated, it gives CASSLPASLEETQYF.

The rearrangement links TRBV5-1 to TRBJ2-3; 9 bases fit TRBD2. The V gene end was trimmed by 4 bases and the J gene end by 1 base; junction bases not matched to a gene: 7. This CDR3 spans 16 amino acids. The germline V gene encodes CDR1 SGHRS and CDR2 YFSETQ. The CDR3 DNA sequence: TGCGCCAGCAGCGCCGGGACTAGCACCCGCACAGATACGCAGTATTTT. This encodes CASSAGTSTRTDTQYF.

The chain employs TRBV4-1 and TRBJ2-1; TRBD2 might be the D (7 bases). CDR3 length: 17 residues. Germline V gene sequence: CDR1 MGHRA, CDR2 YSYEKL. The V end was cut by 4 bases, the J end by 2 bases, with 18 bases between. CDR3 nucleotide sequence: TGCGCCAGCAGCCCGGCATGGGGGGGCGGGGCCTACAATGAGCAGTTCTTC. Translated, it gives CASSPAWGGGAYNEQFF.

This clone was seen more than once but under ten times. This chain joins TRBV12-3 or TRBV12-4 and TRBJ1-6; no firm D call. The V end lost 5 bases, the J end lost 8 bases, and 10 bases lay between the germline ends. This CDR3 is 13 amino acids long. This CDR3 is CASSQTVDSPLHF. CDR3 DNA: TGTGCCAGCAGTCAAACGGTGGATTCACCCCTCCACTTT.

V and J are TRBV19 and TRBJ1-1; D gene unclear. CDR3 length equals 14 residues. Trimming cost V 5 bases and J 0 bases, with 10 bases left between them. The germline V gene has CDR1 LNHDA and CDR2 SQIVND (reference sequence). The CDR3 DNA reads TGTGCCAGTAGTCCGAGTTATGTGAACACTGAAGCTTTCTTT. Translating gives CASSPSYVNTEAFF.

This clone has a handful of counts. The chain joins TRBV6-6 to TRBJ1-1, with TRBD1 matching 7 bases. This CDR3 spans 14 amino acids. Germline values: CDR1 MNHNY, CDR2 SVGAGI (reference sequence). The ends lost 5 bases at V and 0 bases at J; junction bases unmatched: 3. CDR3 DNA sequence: TGTGCCAGCAGTCTAGGGACAGTGAACACTGAAGCTTTCTTT. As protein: CASSLGTVNTEAFF.

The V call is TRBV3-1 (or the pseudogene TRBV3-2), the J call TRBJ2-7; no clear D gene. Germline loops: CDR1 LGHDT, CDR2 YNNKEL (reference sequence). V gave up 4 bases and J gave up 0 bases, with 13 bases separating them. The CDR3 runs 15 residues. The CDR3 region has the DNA TGTGCCAGCAGCCCACGGGTTATCAGCTCCTACGAGCAGTACTTC. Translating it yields CASSPRVISSYEQYF.

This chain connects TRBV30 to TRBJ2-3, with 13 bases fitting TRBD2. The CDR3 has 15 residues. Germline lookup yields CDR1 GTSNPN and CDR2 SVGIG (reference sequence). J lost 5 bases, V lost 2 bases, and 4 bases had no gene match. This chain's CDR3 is CAWSWTSGGKDTQYF. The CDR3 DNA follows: TGTGCCTGGAGTTGGACTAGCGGGGGAAAAGATACGCAGTATTTT.

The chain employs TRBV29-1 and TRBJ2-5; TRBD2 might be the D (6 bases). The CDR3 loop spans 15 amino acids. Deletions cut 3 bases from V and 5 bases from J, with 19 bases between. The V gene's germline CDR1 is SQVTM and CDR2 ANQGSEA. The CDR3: CSVDGSGVKLETQYF. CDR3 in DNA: TGCAGCGTTGATGGGTCGGGGGTTAAACTGGAGACCCAGTACTTC.